This TCR beta chain stems from a study of Graves' ophthalmopathy and Graves' hyperthyroidism. Points from the study as a whole: Blood also held most thyroid clonotypes expanded above 0.001 frequency. Ophthalmopathy could be told apart from stable hyperthyroidism by a 13-signature model (about 90% sensitivity, 80% to 84% specificity).

V dropped 4 bases and J dropped 7 bases, with 8 bases sitting between them. CDR3 length: 12 amino acids. This clonotype was observed many times. Its cognate antigen is unknown. The authors amplified TCR beta CDR3 regions, and they did so from RNA transcripts for repertoire sequencing. HTBI-primed first-round RT-PCR preceded second-round multiplex PCR. TCRdb analysed the multiplex PCR reads with MiXCR anew, one entry per CDR3 protein. The sample lists 210,000 or so distinct CDR3 sequences; about 32% were seen once. The source is a man aged 45-65 years with Graves' ophthalmopathy. The sequenced sample was peripheral blood. The chain carries TRBV12-3 or TRBV12-4 and TRBJ1-5, with D unresolved. In DNA, the CDR3 is TGTGCCAGCAGTTACAACAACCAGCCCCAGCATTTT. Translation: CASSYNNQPQHF.